The rows below give T cell receptor beta chains drawn from one sample of a study of Ad26.COV2.S vaccination and SARS-CoV-2 variants. Sequencing used immunoSEQ multiplex PCR; TCRdb keeps in-frame clones, though not all of them. Among some 330,000 clones listed, 85% to 90% were seen once. Sample: peripheral blood, taken in a trial of Ad26.COV2.S vaccine versus placebo. The receptor set was obtained from a person aged 18-65 years who received the Ad26.COV2.S COVID-19 vaccine or a placebo. The CDR3 runs from the conserved cysteine through the conserved F or W. The D gene is left open where the match is weak. Only part of the rows carry a size: once, few, many, or a class if the clone is expanded.

-,TRBV11-3,TRBJ1-1,-,CASSFSGENTEAFF,TGTGCCAGCAGCTTTTCAGGGGAAAACACTGAAGCTTTCTTT
-,TRBV9,TRBJ1-2,TRBD1,CASSILPGQHYGYTF,TGTGCCAGCAGCATCTTACCGGGACAGCACTATGGCTACACCTTC
-,TRBV6-1,TRBJ1-1,-,CASSERLRQEDEAFF,TGTGCCAGCAGTGAACGGCTCCGGCAGGAGGATGAAGCTTTCTTT
-,TRBV28,TRBJ1-4,-,CASSGASVNEKLFF,TGTGCCAGCAGTGGGGCATCAGTTAATGAAAAACTGTTTTTT
-,TRBV2,TRBJ1-2,-,CASSGLGINYGYTF,TGTGCCAGCAGCGGTCTGGGGATTAACTATGGCTACACCTTC
-,TRBV6-6,TRBJ1-2,-,CASRDNNYGYTF,TGTGCCAGCAGGGACAATAACTATGGCTACACCTTC
-,TRBV29-1,TRBJ1-2,TRBD1,CSVTQGIGYGYTF,TGCAGCGTGACACAGGGGATTGGCTATGGCTACACCTTC
few,TRBV4-2,TRBJ1-2,-,CASSQEEGNYGYTF,TGTGCCAGCAGCCAAGAAGAAGGGAACTATGGCTACACCTTC
-,TRBV20-1,TRBJ1-1,-,CSARAPTEAFF,TGCAGTGCTAGAGCCCCCACTGAAGCTTTCTTT
-,TRBV4-2,TRBJ1-2,-,CASSQDPGYGYTF,TGTGCCAGCAGCCAAGATCCCGGGTATGGCTACACCTTC
once,TRBV11-3,TRBJ2-2,TRBD2,CASSYGLWLAGTNTGELFF,TGTGCCAGCAGCTACGGACTATGGCTAGCGGGAACGAACACCGGGGAGCTGTTTTTT
-,TRBV7-2,TRBJ2-7,TRBD2,CASSLAASGGAYEQYF,TGTGCCAGCAGCTTAGCAGCTAGCGGGGGTGCCTACGAGCAGTACTTC
-,TRBV5-1,TRBJ1-2,-,CASNPQAPANYGYTF,TGCGCCAGCAATCCTCAAGCTCCCGCTAACTATGGCTACACCTTC
-,TRBV4-2,TRBJ1-1,TRBD1,CASSQEDRQNTEAFF,TGTGCCAGCAGCCAAGAGGACAGGCAGAACACTGAAGCTTTCTTT
-,TRBV4-1,TRBJ1-1,-,CASSLLQAMNTEAFF,TGCGCCAGCAGCCTACTCCAGGCTATGAACACTGAAGCTTTCTTT
-,TRBV28,TRBJ2-2,TRBD1,CASSSFNRDSANTGELFF,TGTGCCAGCAGTTCCTTTAACCGGGACAGCGCGAACACCGGGGAGCTGTTTTTT
-,TRBV5-1,TRBJ2-1,TRBD2,CASRRDLSSGSSGYNEQFF,TGCGCCAGCAGGCGCGACCTCTCTAGCGGGAGTAGCGGGTACAATGAGCAGTTCTTC
-,TRBV14,TRBJ2-2,-,CASSQENGGELFF,TGTGCCAGCAGCCAAGAGAATGGCGGGGAGCTGTTTTTT
-,TRBV11-2,TRBJ1-2,-,CASSFHRGYAGGYTF,TGTGCCAGCAGTTTCCACCGGGGCTACGCTGGTGGCTACACCTTC
once,TRBV27,TRBJ2-7,-,CASSLNSWGSYEQYF,TGTGCCAGCAGTCTAAATTCCTGGGGGTCCTACGAGCAGTACTTC
once,TRBV11-2,TRBJ2-3,-,CASSLDVVGYFMTQYF,TGTGCCAGCAGCTTAGATGTCGTGGGGTACTTTATGACGCAGTATTTT
-,TRBV27,TRBJ2-1,TRBD1,CASSSRDRYYNEQFF,TGTGCCAGCAGTTCTCGGGACAGGTACTACAATGAGCAGTTCTTC
-,TRBV6-1,TRBJ2-7,TRBD2,CASSDLAGGPYEQYF,TGTGCCAGCAGTGATCTAGCGGGGGGCCCCTACGAGCAGTACTTC
-,TRBV6-2/TRBV6-3,TRBJ1-5,TRBD1,CATSWTGKDQPQHF,TGTGCCACCAGTTGGACAGGGAAGGATCAGCCCCAGCATTTT
-,TRBV3-1/TRBV3-2,TRBJ2-7,TRBD2,CASSQDRGLAAYEQYF,TGTGCCAGCAGCCAAGATAGAGGACTAGCGGCCTACGAGCAGTACTTC
-,TRBV10-1,TRBJ1-2,TRBD1,CASRRRDRGPLHGYTF,TGCGCCAGCAGACGCCGGGACAGGGGCCCCTTGCATGGCTACACCTTC
-,TRBV5-1,TRBJ2-1,-,CASAGGQSYNEQFF,TGCGCCAGCGCTGGAGGGCAATCCTACAATGAGCAGTTCTTC
-,TRBV28,TRBJ1-2,-,CASSPPGGARGYTF,TGTGCCAGCAGTCCCCCGGGAGGTGCAAGGGGCTACACCTTC
-,TRBV13,TRBJ2-5,TRBD1,CASRATGTGQETQYF,TGTGCCAGCAGGGCAACCGGGACAGGACAAGAGACCCAGTACTTC
-,TRBV19,TRBJ1-2,-,CASSPGGYGYTF,TGTGCCAGTAGCCCGGGCGGCTATGGCTACACCTTC
-,TRBV7-9,TRBJ1-1,-,CASSRGNTEAFF,TGTGCCAGCAGCAGGGGTAACACTGAAGCTTTCTTT
-,TRBV7-8,TRBJ1-2,TRBD1,CASSFEGQHDGYTF,TGTGCCAGCAGCTTTGAGGGACAGCATGATGGCTACACCTTC
-,TRBV5-6,TRBJ1-1,-,CASSFLGGVGTEAFF,TGTGCCAGCAGCTTCTTGGGGGGAGTGGGGACTGAAGCTTTCTTT
-,TRBV28,TRBJ1-5,-,CASSDRGVNQPQHF,TGTGCCAGCAGTGACAGAGGAGTCAATCAGCCCCAGCATTTT
-,TRBV30,TRBJ2-1,TRBD2,CAWSVNVGRLAAYNEQFF,TGTGCCTGGAGTGTAAACGTAGGGAGACTAGCGGCCTACAATGAGCAGTTCTTC
-,TRBV28,TRBJ1-1,TRBD1,CASSLPGTGRTEAFF,TGTGCCAGCAGTTTACCCGGGACAGGACGGACCGAAGCTTTCTTT
-,TRBV10-3,TRBJ1-6,TRBD1,CASTGETSSPLHF,TGTGCCAGTACAGGGGAGACTAGTTCACCCCTCCACTTT
-,TRBV9,TRBJ2-3,-,CATSSSPSTDTQYF,TGTGCCACCTCGAGTAGCCCTAGCACAGATACGCAGTATTTT
-,TRBV5-1,TRBJ1-1,-,CASSLEKKPYYEAFF,TGCGCCAGCAGCTTAGAAAAGAAGCCCTACTATGAAGCTTTCTTT
-,TRBV7-9,TRBJ2-3,-,CASSPPFLAARTDTQYF,TGTGCCAGCAGCCCACCTTTTTTGGCGGCAAGGACAGATACGCAGTATTTT